The rows below give T cell receptor beta chains drawn from one sample of a study of T-cell reconstitution after alpha-beta-depleted transplantation in children. A single record per CDR3 protein comes from TCRdb applying MiXCR to the PCR reads. The table includes hundreds of thousands of distinct CDR3 sequences, approximately 9% detected once. The sample was PBMCs from the stem cell graft donor, taken from the stem cell graft. Receptors were obtained from a human donor who donated a stem cell graft to a child with acute lymphoblastic leukemia. Both conserved end residues are part of each CDR3. D genes are given only for firm matches.

v_call: TRBV11-3
j_call: TRBJ1-6
d_call: -
cdr3_aa: CASSLVPGLANSPLHF

v_call: TRBV12-3/TRBV12-4
j_call: TRBJ1-2
d_call: -
cdr3_aa: CASSPGRVRYGYTF

v_call: TRBV6-5
j_call: TRBJ1-1
d_call: -
cdr3_aa: CASSYSGRITTEAFF

v_call: TRBV7-2
j_call: TRBJ2-7
d_call: -
cdr3_aa: CASSLGLPTMSYEQYF

v_call: TRBV6-5
j_call: TRBJ1-1
d_call: -
cdr3_aa: CASSYLLRNTEAFF

v_call: TRBV24-1
j_call: TRBJ2-1
d_call: TRBD1
cdr3_aa: CATSDTGGPYNEQFF

v_call: TRBV5-6
j_call: TRBJ2-3
d_call: -
cdr3_aa: CASSGTRQASTDTQYF

v_call: TRBV19
j_call: TRBJ2-6
d_call: -
cdr3_aa: CASRGGVLTF

v_call: TRBV27
j_call: TRBJ2-5
d_call: -
cdr3_aa: CASSLLAAPQETQYF

v_call: TRBV12-3/TRBV12-4
j_call: TRBJ1-4
d_call: TRBD1
cdr3_aa: CASSSTGIGEKLFF

v_call: TRBV11-2
j_call: TRBJ2-1
d_call: TRBD2
cdr3_aa: CASSTLAGAYNEQFF

v_call: TRBV27
j_call: TRBJ2-1
d_call: -
cdr3_aa: CASSIRRGYNEQFF

v_call: TRBV6-1
j_call: TRBJ2-1
d_call: -
cdr3_aa: CASSQQGRALGEQFF

v_call: TRBV20-1
j_call: TRBJ2-3
d_call: TRBD2
cdr3_aa: CSAPLGGGSDTQYF